Each of the 5 T cell receptor beta chains below was sequenced from the same sample in a study of cytomegalovirus exposure and HLA in healthy donors (dated by TCRdb to between 2016 and 2019). The method behind the library was the immunoSEQ multiplex PCR assay. The multiplex PCR relied on a mix of 60 forward primers for TCR Vbeta segments and 13 reverse primers for TCR Jbeta segments. TCRdb took this table from immuneACCESS and kept in-frame rearrangements with V and J called. Such tables lack part of the clones; where checked against another copy, unresolved V genes explain under half of the gap, and the rest is unexplained. Present in this sample are approximately 95,000 clones, about four fifths of which were seen just once. About 4.4% of the sample comes from the top ten. The sequencing sample was made of PBMCs. The source of these receptors is a woman aged 65 to 85 in good health and CMV-seropositive.

This rearrangement joins TRBV10-3 to TRBJ1-5; D call uncertain. Deletions cut 0 bases from V and 0 bases from J, with 6 bases between. CDR1 ENHRY and CDR2 SYGVKD come from the germline V gene. This CDR3 comprises 15 residues. In nucleotides, the CDR3 is TGTGCCATCAGTGAGTCTGAACTTAGCAATCAGCCCCAGCATTTT. Translating gives CAISESELSNQPQHF.

The rearrangement joins TRBV19 to TRBJ1-4; D may be TRBD1 (5 bases). The CDR3 spans 17 residues. CDR1 LNHDA and CDR2 SQIVND come from the germline V gene (reference sequence). Trimming removed 5 bases from V and 0 bases from J, with 16 bases in between. CDR3 bases: TGTGCCAGTAGTCCAGGGCTATACGGTGCAACTAATGAAAAACTGTTTTTT. Its translation: CASSPGLYGATNEKLFF.

CDR3 nucleotides: TGTGCCGACTCGCGGGAGGGCCTATACAATGAGCAGTTCTTC. Translation: CADSREGLYNEQFF. This chain connects TRBV5-4 to TRBJ2-1; 9 positions match TRBD2. Germline V gives CDR1 SGHNT, CDR2 YYREEE (reference sequence). Losses at the gene ends were 10 bases for V and 4 bases for J; bases not matched to a gene: 9. CDR3 size: 14 residues.

The chain recombines TRBV15 with TRBJ2-5, with a tentative D call TRBD2 (5 bases). From germline, CDR1 is LNHNV and CDR2 YYDKDF (reference sequence). Trimming removed 3 bases at V and 5 bases at J, with 16 bases between. CDR3 size: 15 residues. The CDR3 bases are TGTGCCACCAGCAGCGAAACTTTGCCGGGGGAGACCCAGTACTTC. This gives the protein CATSSETLPGETQYF.

The chain joins TRBV5-5 to TRBJ2-5; 8 bases match TRBD1. The junction had 4 bases not matched to a gene; V was cut back by 2 bases and J by 4 bases. Germline V gene data show CDR1 as SGHKS and CDR2 as YYEKEE (reference sequence). CDR3 size: 14 residues. The CDR3: CASSFDRGSETQYF. The CDR3 nucleotides are TGTGCCAGCAGCTTCGACAGGGGTTCAGAGACCCAGTACTTC.